This TCR beta chain was recorded in a study of blood T cell repertoires in COVID-19. Study overall: COVID-19 samples from acute and convalescent phases originated in the United States, Italy and Spain. T cells, B-cell-depleted T cells, or PBMCs supplied cDNA or gDNA.

A single count supports this clone. Some clones are missing from TCRdb's copy, which holds only in-frame ones; the method was immunoSEQ multiplex PCR. The table has around 300,000 clones, 85% seen once. Recruitment covered about two dozen US areas and drew participants whose ages spanned roughly 18 to 100 years. CDR1 and CDR2 (germline): SEHNR, FQNEAQ (reference sequence). The CDR3 is 17 residues long. After removal of 3 bases from V and 3 bases from J, the junction contained 10 bases not matched to a gene. The sample consisted of PBMCs or T cells enriched from blood (not recorded which). This receptor was taken from a woman between 45 and 60 years old who had recovered from COVID-19. This rearrangement joins TRBV7-9 to TRBJ1-4, with 7 nucleotides matching TRBD1. The CDR3 protein is CASSFSGQIPPNEKLFF. The CDR3 coding sequence is TGTGCCAGCAGCTTTTCGGGACAGATTCCTCCTAATGAAAAACTGTTTTTT.